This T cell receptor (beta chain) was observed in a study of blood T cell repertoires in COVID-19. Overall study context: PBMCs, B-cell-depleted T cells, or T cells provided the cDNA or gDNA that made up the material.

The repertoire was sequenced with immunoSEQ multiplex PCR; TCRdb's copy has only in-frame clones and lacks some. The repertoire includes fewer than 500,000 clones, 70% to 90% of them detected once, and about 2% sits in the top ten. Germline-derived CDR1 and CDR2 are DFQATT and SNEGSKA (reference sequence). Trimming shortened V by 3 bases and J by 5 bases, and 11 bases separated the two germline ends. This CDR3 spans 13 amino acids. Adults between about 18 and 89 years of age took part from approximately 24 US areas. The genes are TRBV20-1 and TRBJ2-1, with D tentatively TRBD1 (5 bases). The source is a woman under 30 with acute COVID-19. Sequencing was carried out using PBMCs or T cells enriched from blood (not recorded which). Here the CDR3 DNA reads TGCAGTGCTAGTTGGAAGGACAACAATGAGCAGTTCTTC. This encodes CSASWKDNNEQFF.